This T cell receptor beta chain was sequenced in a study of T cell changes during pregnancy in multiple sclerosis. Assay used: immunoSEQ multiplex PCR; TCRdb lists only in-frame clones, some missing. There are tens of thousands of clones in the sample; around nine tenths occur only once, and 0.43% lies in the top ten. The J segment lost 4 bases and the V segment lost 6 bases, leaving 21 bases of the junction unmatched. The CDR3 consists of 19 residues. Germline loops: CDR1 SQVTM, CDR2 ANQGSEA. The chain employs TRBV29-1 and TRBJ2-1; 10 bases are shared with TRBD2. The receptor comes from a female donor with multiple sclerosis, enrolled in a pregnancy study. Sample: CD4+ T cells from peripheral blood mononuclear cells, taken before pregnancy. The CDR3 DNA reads TGCAGCGTGTCCAATACAGGACCTGGACTAGCGGATCGATACAATGAGCAGTTCTTC. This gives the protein CSVSNTGPGLADRYNEQFF.